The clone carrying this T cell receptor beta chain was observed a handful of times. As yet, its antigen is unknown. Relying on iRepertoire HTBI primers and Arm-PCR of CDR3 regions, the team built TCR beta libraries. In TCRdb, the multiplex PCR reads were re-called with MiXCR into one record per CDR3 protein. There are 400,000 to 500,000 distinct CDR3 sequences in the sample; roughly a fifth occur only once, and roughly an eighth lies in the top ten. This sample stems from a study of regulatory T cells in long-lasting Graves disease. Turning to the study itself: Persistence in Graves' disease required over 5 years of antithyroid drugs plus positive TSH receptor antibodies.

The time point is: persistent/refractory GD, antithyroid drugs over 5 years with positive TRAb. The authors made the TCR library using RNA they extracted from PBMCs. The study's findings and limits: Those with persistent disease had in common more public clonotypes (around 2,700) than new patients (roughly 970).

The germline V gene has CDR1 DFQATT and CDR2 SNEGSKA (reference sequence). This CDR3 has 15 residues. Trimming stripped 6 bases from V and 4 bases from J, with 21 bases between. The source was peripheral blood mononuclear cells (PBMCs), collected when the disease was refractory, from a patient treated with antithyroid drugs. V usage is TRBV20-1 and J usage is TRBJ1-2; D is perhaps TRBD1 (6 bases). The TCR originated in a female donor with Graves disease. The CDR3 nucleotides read TGCAGTGCCCCTCCTGGGGGCAGGGAGATCTATGGCTACACCTTC. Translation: CSAPPGGREIYGYTF.